This T cell receptor (beta chain) was obtained from a study of beta chain features in type 1 diabetes. The CDR3 totals 14 residues. Trimming at V came to 0 bases and at J to 5 bases, leaving 3 bases not matched to a gene. Germline V gives CDR1 SGHDT, CDR2 YYEEEE. The sequenced template was cDNA made from the entire isolated RNA. Profiling relied on immunoSEQ multiplex PCR, and the TCRdb table lists in-frame clones only, not all of them. Altogether 100,000 to 150,000 clones are present, 9% being singletons, with the ten largest covering about 0.7%. General study points: Moderate but significant shortening of TCRB CDR3s was recorded in all four CD4+ subsets from Type 1 diabetes patients.

This clone came up a few times. Its specificity is not known. Other DNA sequences in the same sample also yield this CDR3. This receptor was identified in a man younger than 45 with type 1 diabetes. The genes are TRBV5-6 and TRBJ1-1; TRBD1 matches at 8 bases. The sequencing sample was made of central memory CD4+ T cells from blood. CDR3 coding DNA: TGTGCCAGCAGCTTGGTACAGGGGGGGACTGAAGCTTTCTTT. It encodes CASSLVQGGTEAFF.